The present T cell receptor (beta chain) was sequenced within a study of cytomegalovirus exposure and HLA in healthy donors. Turning to the study itself: When 350 to 400 donors were genotyped, about 81% of them were found to fall in the Caucasian-associated ancestry cluster.

The primer mix had 60 Vbeta and 13 Jbeta primers. Assay: immunoSEQ multiplex PCR; the TCRdb copy retains only in-frame clones and omits some. This sample carries about 86,000 clones, about two thirds of them seen once, and the ten largest clones take about 8%. Between the trimmed V and J ends, which lost 0 bases and 5 bases, there was a span of 22 bases. CDR3 size: 19 residues. The V gene's germline CDR1 is LNHNV and CDR2 YYDKDF (reference sequence). Although they were nominally healthy when sampled, donors likely had unrecorded immune exposures. This receptor was identified in a man in his fifties or sixties in good health and CMV-seronegative. The chain recombines TRBV15 with TRBJ1-4; no clear D. Material for sequencing was PBMCs. The CDR3 reads CATSRDRSWVEGSNEKLFF. As DNA, the CDR3 is TGTGCCACCAGCAGAGATCGGAGTTGGGTGGAGGGATCCAATGAAAAACTGTTTTTT.